This T cell receptor beta chain was identified in a study of metastatic and nonmetastatic thyroid tumors. There were no patients who had received any treatment before thyroid surgery. TCRdb redid the clone calls on the PCR reads using MiXCR. The sample gives roughly 30,000 clones, over 15% of which show up once; about 7% is in the top ten. This clone was detected many times. Trimming left V 3 bases short and J 9 bases short, with 22 bases between. The CDR3 extends over 15 amino acids. Germline lookup yields CDR1 SGDLS and CDR2 YYNGEE. The V gene is TRBV9, the J gene TRBJ2-7; no firm D call. Sequencing input: blood. The sequence was collected from a female donor with papillary thyroid cancer or a benign thyroid nodule (not recorded which). Some clones in this sample may be carry-over from other donors' samples. CDR3 amino acids: CASSASSFAASGQYF. In nucleotides, the CDR3 is TGTGCCAGCAGCGCCTCATCCTTCGCGGCTTCCGGGCAGTACTTC.